This TCR beta chain was obtained from a study of blood T cell repertoires in COVID-19. On the study more broadly: Sources were T cells, B-cell-depleted T cells, or PBMCs; the material itself was cDNA or gDNA.

Symptom resolution, clearance, or two negative PCRs marked donors in Cohort 3 as recovered. The length of the CDR3 is 18 residues. Between the trimmed V and J ends, which lost 4 bases and 0 bases, there was a span of 20 bases. CDR1 and CDR2 from the germline V gene are SGHNT and YYREEE (reference sequence). Measured with immunoSEQ multiplex PCR; TCRdb has only the in-frame clones, and not every one. The table has 200,000 to 250,000 clones, approximately 83% seen once. This clone showed up just once. V is TRBV5-4 and J is TRBJ2-1; a weak D match, TRBD2 (6 bases). The TCR originated in a woman aged 60 to 75 who had recovered from COVID-19. The sequencing sample was made of PBMCs or T cells enriched from blood (not recorded which). As DNA, the CDR3 is TGTGCCAGCAGCCCCGGGAGCGGTATAGCGAGCTCCTACAATGAGCAGTTCTTC. It codes for CASSPGSGIASSYNEQFF. The full variable domain, in which reference TRBV5-4 and TRBJ2-1 provide the parts outside the CDR3, is ETGVTQSPTHLIKTRGQQVTLRCSSQSGHNTVSWYQQALGQGPQFIFQYYREEENGRGNFPPRFSGLQFPNYSSELNVNALELDDSALYLCASSPGSGIASSYNEQFFGPGTRLTVL.